The next 29 T cell receptor beta chains were all read from a single sample in a study of cytotoxic CD8 clonotypes in ibrutinib-treated CLL. TCRdb's table, derived via immunoSEQ multiplex PCR, lists solely in-frame clones and lacks some. The sample lists around 310,000 clones; around four fifths were seen once. Sequenced here: PBMCs, sampled before ibrutinib treatment. The source is a human donor with chronic lymphocytic leukemia.

This clone was detected only a few times. This rearrangement joins TRBV4-2 to TRBJ1-3; no clear D. The CDR3 loop spans 13 amino acids. The germline V and J ends were trimmed by 4 bases and 0 bases, with 4 bases remaining between them. Germline-derived CDR1 and CDR2 are LGHNA and YNFKEQ. This chain's CDR3 is CASSRFSGNTIYF. The CDR3 DNA reads as TGTGCCAGCAGCCGCTTCTCTGGAAACACCATATATTTT.

V gene TRBV29-1 combines with J gene TRBJ2-5; 8 bases match TRBD2. CDR3 length equals 13 residues. With V trimmed by 7 bases and J by 7 bases, 11 bases remained unmatched. Germline lookup yields CDR1 SQVTM and CDR2 ANQGSEA. The CDR3 DNA follows: TGCAGCGCTTCCGGGACTAGTCTTTCGACCCAGTACTTC. It specifies CSASGTSLSTQYF.

The chain recombines TRBV5-1 with TRBJ2-3; perhaps D is TRBD1 or TRBD2 (6 bases each). Germline CDR1 SGHRS, CDR2 YFSETQ. Trimming pared 0 bases from V and 3 bases from J, leaving 11 bases between. The CDR3 spans 15 residues. CDR3 amino acids: CASSLARGRTDTQYF. CDR3 DNA sequence: TGCGCCAGCAGCTTGGCCCGGGGGCGGACAGATACGCAGTATTTT.

This clone was picked up a small number of times. This chain joins TRBV2 and TRBJ1-2; a possible D gene is TRBD1 (6 bases). Germline V lookup: CDR1 SNHLY, CDR2 FYNNEI. V lost 11 bases and J lost 4, with 17 bases in between. The CDR3 runs 13 residues. In nucleotides, the CDR3 is TGTGCCGGACGCGGACAGCCCTCCTATGGCTACACCTTC. It codes for CAGRGQPSYGYTF. The full variable domain, in which reference TRBV2 and TRBJ1-2 provide the parts outside the CDR3, is EPEVTQTPSHQVTQMGQEVILRCVPISNHLYFYWYRQILGQKVEFLVSFYNNEISEKSEIFDDQFSVERPDGSNFTLKIRSTKLEDSAMYFCAGRGQPSYGYTFGSGTRLTVV.

This chain joins TRBV6-5 and TRBJ2-2; 8 nucleotides agree with TRBD1. Germline-derived CDR1 and CDR2 are MNHEY and SVGAGI. The ends lost 6 bases at V and 5 bases at J; junction bases unmatched: 2. The CDR3 contains 13 residues. CDR3 in DNA: TGTGCCAGCAGCGACAGGGGTACCGGGGAGCTGTTTTTT. Encoded protein: CASSDRGTGELFF.

This chain joins TRBV5-6 and TRBJ1-1; D gene uncertain. The CDR3 extends over 15 amino acids. CDR1 is SGHDT and CDR2 is YYEEEE in the germline V gene. Trimming left V 4 bases short and J 7 bases short, with 20 bases between. The CDR3 DNA follows: TGTGCCAGCAGCAGTACCACGGGGTCCCAGATTGAAGCTTTCTTT. Protein: CASSSTTGSQIEAFF. Together with reference TRBV5-6 and TRBJ1-1, the CDR3 gives the full variable domain: DAGVTQSPTHLIKTRGQQVTLRCSPKSGHDTVSWYQQALGQGPQFIFQYYEEEERQRGNFPDRFSGHQFPNYSSELNVNALLLGDSALYLCASSSTTGSQIEAFFGQGTRLTVV.

The chain couples TRBV6-6 to TRBJ2-3; D gene ambiguous. Per the germline V gene, CDR1 is MNHNY and CDR2 is SVGAGI (reference sequence). Trimming stripped 6 bases from V and 4 bases from J, with 14 bases between. The CDR3 totals 14 residues. CDR3: CASRLTVSADTQYF. In DNA, the CDR3 is TGTGCCAGCAGGCTTACGGTGTCCGCAGATACGCAGTATTTT.

Points on this clone: The junction departs from the called germline gene at one end, perhaps through a read error. The chain has TRBV7-7 and TRBJ2-3; tentative D call: TRBD2 (6 bases). Germline V CDR1 and CDR2: SSHAT, FNYEAQ (reference sequence). The CDR3 consists of 16 residues. This CDR3 is CASSWGLGTPPDTQYF. The CDR3 coding sequence is TGTGCTAGCAGCTGGGGACTCGGGACTCCCCCAGATACGCAGTATTTT.

The genes are TRBV15 and TRBJ2-7, with a tentative D call TRBD1 (6 bases). Trimming pared 3 bases from V and 4 bases from J, leaving 13 bases between. Germline V gene lookup returns CDR1 LNHNV and CDR2 YYDKDF (reference sequence). This CDR3 has 14 amino acids. In DNA, the CDR3 is TGTGCCACCAGCAGGGACAGAAGAATTTACGAGCAGTACTTC. Translating gives CATSRDRRIYEQYF.

V is TRBV15 and J is TRBJ2-7, with 9 bases identical to TRBD2. The J segment lost 4 bases and the V segment lost 0 bases, leaving 7 bases of the junction unmatched. Germline CDR1 and CDR2: LNHNV and YYDKDF (reference sequence). This CDR3 spans 16 amino acids. The CDR3 sequence is CATSRDRRAGGYEQYF. CDR3 nucleotides: TGTGCCACCAGCAGAGATAGGCGAGCGGGAGGATACGAGCAGTACTTC. The entire variable domain, with the rest obtained from reference TRBV15 and TRBJ2-7, is as follows: DAMVIQNPRYQVTQFGKPVTLSCSQTLNHNVMYWYQQKSSQAPKLLFHYYDKDFNNEADTPDNFQSRRPNTSFCFLDIRSPGLGDTAMYLCATSRDRRAGGYEQYFGPGTRLTVT.

The chain employs TRBV2 and TRBJ2-5, with TRBD2 identical over 12 bases. J was trimmed by 5 bases and V by 6 bases; bases with no gene match: 13. The CDR3 totals 17 residues. Looked up from germline, CDR1 is SNHLY and CDR2 is FYNNEI. The DNA of the CDR3 is TGTGCCAGCAGCCTTTACTCTAGCGGGAGGGCGGGGGAGACCCAGTACTTC. This sequence encodes CASSLYSSGRAGETQYF.

This clone has a handful of counts. The genes are TRBV7-8 and TRBJ2-7, with 11 bases fitting TRBD1. The CDR3 covers 14 residues. V gave up 4 bases and J gave up 7 bases; unmatched junction bases: 6. Germline assignment: CDR1 SGHVS and CDR2 FQNEAQ. Here the CDR3 reads CASSSGQGAQEQYF. DNA for the CDR3: TGTGCCAGCAGCTCCGGACAGGGGGCGCAAGAGCAGTACTTC.

This clone occurred once. This rearrangement joins TRBV11-2 to TRBJ2-7, with D perhaps matching TRBD2 (5 bases). The V end lost 3 bases, the J end lost 2 bases, and 11 bases lay between the germline ends. The CDR3 loop spans 14 amino acids. Germline V CDR1 and CDR2: SGHAT, FQNNGV. The CDR3 sequence: CASSFGLLTYEQYF. In nucleotides, the CDR3 is TGTGCCAGCAGCTTCGGACTCCTTACCTACGAGCAGTACTTC.

With respect to this clone: Mismatch with germline at one junction end may stem from a read error. The V call is TRBV5-1, the J call TRBJ2-2; TRBD1 matches at 8 bases. The germline V gene encodes CDR1 SGHRS and CDR2 YFSETQ. This CDR3 is 15 amino acids long. In DNA, the CDR3 is TGCGTCAGCAGCACCCCGGACAGGGCCACCGGGGAGCTGTTTTTT. Its protein is CVSSTPDRATGELFF.

This clone was seen just once. V usage is TRBV27 and J usage is TRBJ2-5; unclear D gene. The CDR3 consists of 15 residues. Germline V gene data show CDR1 as MNHEY and CDR2 as SMNVEV (reference sequence). Between the trimmed V and J ends, which lost 2 bases and 5 bases, there was a span of 15 bases. The CDR3 sequence: CASSLGLAAMETQYF. CDR3 DNA sequence: TGTGCCAGCAGTTTAGGTTTAGCCGCCATGGAGACCCAGTACTTC.

This clone has just a few counts. This chain connects TRBV19 to TRBJ2-5, with 7 bases fitting TRBD2. This CDR3 is 15 amino acids long. Germline loops: CDR1 LNHDA, CDR2 SQIVND (reference sequence). With 7 bases clipped from V and 5 bases from J, the junction kept 13 bases outside the gene matches. This CDR3 is CASTPGGGPGETQYF. In nucleotides, the CDR3 is TGTGCCAGTACCCCCGGGGGAGGGCCGGGGGAGACCCAGTACTTC.

The chain links TRBV5-3 to TRBJ2-2, with D perhaps TRBD1 or TRBD2 (7 bases each). TRBV5-3 is given ORF status, its function remaining uncertain. The CDR3 is made up of 16 amino acids. The ends were cut back, 4 bases at V and 5 bases at J, with 18 bases in the middle. CDR3 sequence reads: CARSVPQGEGTGELFF. The CDR3, as DNA: TGTGCCAGAAGCGTCCCCCAGGGGGAGGGGACCGGGGAGCTGTTTTTT.

This clone was detected only a few times. The rearrangement uses TRBV4-1 and TRBJ2-1, with D possibly being TRBD1 (6 bases). V gave up 5 bases and J gave up 6 bases, with 8 bases separating them. The CDR3 runs to 12 residues. Germline V gene data show CDR1 as MGHRA and CDR2 as YSYEKL. CDR3 in amino acids: CASSFRGNEQFF. DNA of the CDR3: TGCGCCAGCAGCTTCAGGGGCAATGAGCAGTTCTTC.

The chain uses TRBV20-1 and TRBJ2-3; D remains unclear. With 1 base removed from V and 5 bases from J, the gap between germline ends came to 4 bases. CDR1 and CDR2 from the germline V gene are DFQATT and SNEGSKA (reference sequence). The CDR3 covers 11 residues. The CDR3 DNA follows: TGCAGTGCTAGAGGAGTAGATACGCAGTATTTT. Amino acid sequence: CSARGVDTQYF.

The rearrangement joins TRBV11-2 to TRBJ1-1; D is undetermined. The V end was cut by 5 bases, the J end by 8 bases, with 12 bases between. Germline V gene lookup returns CDR1 SGHAT and CDR2 FQNNGV. The CDR3 is 12 residues long. DNA for the CDR3: TGTGCCAGCAGCCTGCCGCCGGTAGAAGCTTTCTTT. This translates into CASSLPPVEAFF.

The gene calls are TRBV25-1 and TRBJ1-4; D remains unclear. CDR3 size: 14 residues. Trimming removed 1 base from V and 4 bases from J, with 7 bases in between. In germline, CDR1 is MGHDK, CDR2 SYGVNS. This CDR3 reads CASSEWRDNEKLFF. The CDR3 DNA sequence: TGTGCCAGCAGTGAATGGCGCGATAATGAAAAACTGTTTTTT.

V gene TRBV30 combines with J gene TRBJ1-2; no definite D call. The CDR3 consists of 13 residues. V was cut by 1 base and J by 2 bases, with 8 bases left in between. CDR1 is GTSNPN, CDR2 SVGIG, per germline (reference sequence). Here the CDR3 DNA reads TGTGCCTGGAGTGGGTCGGTGAACTATGGCTACACCTTC. Protein product: CAWSGSVNYGYTF. The complete variable domain, with remaining parts taken from reference TRBV30 and TRBJ1-2, reads SQTIHQWPATLVQPVGSPLSLECTVEGTSNPNLYWYRQAAGRGLQLLFYSVGIGQISSEVPQNLSASRPQDRQFILSSKKLLLSDSGFYLCAWSGSVNYGYTFGSGTRLTVV.

V is TRBV6-5 and J is TRBJ1-2, with D uncertain. The CDR3 length is 13 residues. Looked up from germline, CDR1 is MNHEY and CDR2 is SVGAGI. The V end was cut by 6 bases, the J end by 1 base, with 9 bases between. The CDR3: CASRNPVNYGYTF. CDR3 DNA sequence: TGTGCCAGCAGGAACCCTGTTAACTATGGCTACACCTTC.

The chain couples TRBV6-5 to TRBJ2-3; D call uncertain. CDR3 size: 15 residues. The germline gives CDR1 MNHEY, CDR2 SVGAGI. Trimming pared 3 bases from V and 1 base from J, leaving 11 bases between. The CDR3 sequence is CASSYLTTGTDTQYF. The CDR3 bases are TGTGCCAGCAGTTATCTCACGACTGGCACAGATACGCAGTATTTT.

V is TRBV15 and J is TRBJ2-5; D uncertain. Germline CDR1 LNHNV, CDR2 YYDKDF (reference sequence). This CDR3 has 16 amino acids. V was clipped by 0 bases and J by 5 bases, with 16 bases between them. The DNA of the CDR3 is TGTGCCACCAGCAGAGAGTGGACCCCTCGGCGGGAGACCCAGTACTTC. It specifies CATSREWTPRRETQYF.

The chain combines TRBV2 with TRBJ2-7; D gene unclear. This CDR3 contains 15 residues. Germline values: CDR1 SNHLY, CDR2 FYNNEI. The V end lost 6 bases, the J end lost 4 bases, and 19 bases lay between the germline ends. The CDR3 reads CASSEKLNSIYEQYF. CDR3 in DNA: TGTGCCAGCAGCGAGAAACTGAACAGCATATACGAGCAGTACTTC.

V gene TRBV9 combines with J gene TRBJ2-2, with TRBD1 matching 9 bases. The length of the CDR3 is 16 residues. The germline V gene has CDR1 SGDLS and CDR2 YYNGEE. V shed 3 bases, J shed 7 bases, and the junction held 10 bases outside the gene matches. Here the CDR3 reads CASSAPGQGVHGELFF. The CDR3 nucleotides are TGTGCCAGCAGCGCCCCGGGACAGGGAGTCCACGGGGAGCTGTTTTTT.

This chain joins TRBV6-5 and TRBJ2-7; 9 bases map to TRBD1. Trimming cost V 8 bases and J 2 bases; bases outside gene matches: 4. Germline V lookup: CDR1 MNHEY, CDR2 SVGAGI. The CDR3 contains 13 residues. The CDR3 DNA follows: TGTGCCAGCTGCGGGACAGGGACCTACGAGCAGTACTTC. Protein: CASCGTGTYEQYF.

The chain uses TRBV15 and TRBJ2-7; 12 nucleotides align to TRBD1. V gave up 1 base and J gave up 4 bases; unmatched junction bases: 5. Germline CDR1 is LNHNV and CDR2 is YYDKDF (reference sequence). The CDR3 runs 16 residues. This chain's CDR3 is CATSRVGTGGLYEQYF. CDR3 nucleotide sequence: TGTGCCACCAGCAGAGTCGGGACAGGGGGCCTATACGAGCAGTACTTC.